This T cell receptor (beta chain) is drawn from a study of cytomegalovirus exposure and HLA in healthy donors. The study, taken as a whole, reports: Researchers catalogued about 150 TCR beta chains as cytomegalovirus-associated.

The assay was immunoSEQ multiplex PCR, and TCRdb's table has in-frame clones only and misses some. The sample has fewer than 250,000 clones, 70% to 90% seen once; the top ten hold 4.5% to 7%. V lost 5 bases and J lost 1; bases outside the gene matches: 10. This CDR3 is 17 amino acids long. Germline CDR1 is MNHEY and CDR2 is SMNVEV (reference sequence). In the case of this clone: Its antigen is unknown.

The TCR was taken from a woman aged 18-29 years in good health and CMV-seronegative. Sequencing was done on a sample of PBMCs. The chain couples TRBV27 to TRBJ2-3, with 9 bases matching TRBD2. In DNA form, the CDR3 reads TGTGCCAGCAGTCCCATCCGACTAGCGGACCGCACAGATACGCAGTATTTT. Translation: CASSPIRLADRTDTQYF.